Listed here are 14 T cell receptor beta chains from one sample, sequenced in a study of STAT5B mutations in CD4+ large granular lymphocyte leukemia. TCRdb keeps only in-frame clones here, not all; method: immunoSEQ multiplex PCR. The data hold about 46,000 clones, with 80% to 85% observed a single time. The sequenced sample consisted of CD4+ T cells from blood buffy coats. These receptors were obtained from a human donor in good health.

This chain links TRBV7-9 with TRBJ2-1, with D perhaps assigned TRBD1 or TRBD2 (5 bases each). Trimming shortened V by 5 bases and J by 9 bases, and 20 bases separated the two germline ends. This CDR3 is built from 15 residues. Looked up from germline, CDR1 is SEHNR and CDR2 is FQNEAQ (reference sequence). The CDR3 sequence is CASSISRQGGTEQFF. Written as DNA, the CDR3 is TGTGCCAGCAGCATATCCCGCCAGGGTGGGACTGAGCAGTTCTTC.

The chain has TRBV6-4 and TRBJ2-3; 10 bases fit TRBD1. Looked up from germline, CDR1 is MRHNA and CDR2 is SNTAGT. With 6 bases clipped from V and 1 base from J, the junction kept 7 bases outside the gene matches. The CDR3 runs 16 residues. As DNA, the CDR3 is TGTGCCAGCAGCAAGACCGGGACAGGGGGCACAGATACGCAGTATTTT. This encodes CASSKTGTGGTDTQYF.

In DNA, the CDR3 is TGTGCCATCAACGGGGGGGGGACTGAAGCTTTCTTT. Protein product: CAINGGGTEAFF. This chain connects TRBV10-3 to TRBJ1-1; tentative D call: TRBD1 (5 bases). CDR3 size: 12 residues. Germline-derived CDR1 and CDR2 are ENHRY and SYGVKD. V was clipped by 7 bases and J by 5 bases, with 11 bases between them.

This clone was seen more than once but under ten times. The rearrangement uses TRBV6-1 and TRBJ1-1; D is undetermined. Deletions cut 9 bases from V and 3 bases from J, with 11 bases between. CDR3 size: 12 residues. The germline CDR1 and CDR2 sequences are MNHNS and SASEGT. CDR3 coding DNA: TGTGCCAGTCTCGCGGCCTACACTGAAGCTTTCTTT. As protein: CASLAAYTEAFF.

The rearrangement joins TRBV4-2 to TRBJ2-6; 7 positions match TRBD1. Germline trimming cut 4 bases from V and 0 bases from J; bases unmatched to any gene: 12. CDR1 and CDR2 (germline): LGHNA, YNFKEQ. The CDR3 spans 19 residues. The CDR3 reads CASSRELRQGLSGANVLTF. The DNA of the CDR3 is TGTGCCAGCAGCCGAGAACTCCGACAGGGCCTCTCTGGGGCCAACGTCCTGACTTTC.

The chain employs TRBV5-1 and TRBJ2-3; the D gene is possibly TRBD1 (5 bases). The CDR3 has 14 amino acids. Germline V gives CDR1 SGHRS, CDR2 YFSETQ. Trimming removed 0 bases from V and 4 bases from J, with 9 bases in between. The CDR3 DNA sequence: TGCGCCAGCAGCTTGGCCCAGGGTCCAGATACGCAGTATTTT. Translated, it gives CASSLAQGPDTQYF.

The chain joins TRBV7-3 to TRBJ2-3; 13 bases match TRBD2. CDR1 SGHTA and CDR2 FQGTGA come from the germline V gene. This CDR3 has 16 residues. V shed 5 bases, J shed 1 base, and the junction held 3 bases outside the gene matches. CDR3: CASSQGLAGGTDTQYF. CDR3 sequence (DNA): TGTGCCAGCAGCCAAGGACTAGCGGGGGGCACAGATACGCAGTATTTT. Based on the CDR3 plus reference TRBV7-3 and TRBJ2-3, the full variable domain is GAGVSQTPSNKVTEKGKYVELRCDPISGHTALYWYRQSLGQGPEFLIYFQGTGAADDSGLPNDRFFAVRPEGSVSTLKIQRTERGDSAVYLCASSQGLAGGTDTQYFGPGTRLTVL.

This clone has a handful of counts. The V and J genes are TRBV5-5 and TRBJ1-2; D gene ambiguous. This CDR3 has 13 residues. The germline V gene has CDR1 SGHKS and CDR2 YYEKEE (reference sequence). V lost 5 bases, J lost 8 bases, and 16 bases lay in between. The CDR3 nucleotides are TGTGCCAGCAGTCCGGTGGGCTTCCAAGGCTACACCTTC. Its protein product is CASSPVGFQGYTF.

The chain uses TRBV5-4 and TRBJ2-4; D uncertain. Deletions cut 4 bases from V and 8 bases from J, with 16 bases between. Germline V lookup: CDR1 SGHNT, CDR2 YYREEE (reference sequence). The CDR3 totals 14 residues. The DNA of the CDR3 is TGTGCCAGCAGCCTCTCGACCCTCCCTTACATTCAGTACTTC. Translation: CASSLSTLPYIQYF.

V usage is TRBV4-2 and J usage is TRBJ1-1; D not certain. The CDR3 consists of 13 residues. Germline CDR1 reads LGHNA; CDR2 reads YNFKEQ. Trimming pared 0 bases from V and 1 base from J, leaving 3 bases between. The CDR3 loop is CASSQDRNTEAFF. DNA for the CDR3: TGTGCCAGCAGCCAAGACAGGAACACTGAAGCTTTCTTT.

V and J are TRBV10-2 and TRBJ2-7, with 11 bases matching TRBD2. The CDR3 sequence is 15 residues long. Germline CDR1 is WSHSY and CDR2 is SAAADI. J was trimmed by 3 bases and V by 6 bases; bases with no gene match: 7. CDR3 nucleotide sequence: TGCGCCAGCAGAAGACTAGCGGGGCAACACTACGAGCAGTACTTC. Protein sequence: CASRRLAGQHYEQYF.

The chain's CDR3 is CASSLIGQEEAYGYTF. In DNA form, the CDR3 reads TGTGCCAGCAGTTTGATTGGGCAGGAGGAGGCCTATGGCTACACCTTC. The V call is TRBV28, the J call TRBJ1-2; no reliable D call. Germline V gene sequence: CDR1 MDHEN, CDR2 SYDVKM. The CDR3 is made up of 16 amino acids. V shed 3 bases and J shed 4 bases, with 18 bases lying between them.

CDR3 residues: CASRFGPNTEAFF. CDR3 bases: TGTGCCAGCAGATTCGGGCCTAACACTGAAGCTTTCTTT. This chain uses TRBV6-1 with TRBJ1-1, with D unresolved. Germline CDR1 and CDR2: MNHNS and SASEGT. The CDR3 sequence is 13 residues long. The V and J ends lost 6 bases and 2 bases respectively, with 10 bases between them.

The rearrangement links TRBV13 to TRBJ1-6; D gene ambiguous. Germline V gene data show CDR1 as PRHDT and CDR2 as FYEKMQ (reference sequence). The CDR3 spans 15 residues. Trimming took 0 bases from V and 10 from J, leaving 13 bases between them. CDR3 DNA sequence: TGTGCCAGCAGCTTAGGGGATAGGGCTGGCTCACCCCTCCACTTT. Protein: CASSLGDRAGSPLHF.